This T cell receptor (beta chain) was captured by sequencing in a study of molecular identifiers for immune sequencing clone quantification (dated by TCRdb to the late 2010s). Concerning the study at large: In a replicate experiment, RNA from about 20,000 or 100,000 naive CD8 T cells was split into five aliquots, four of which were sequenced. This methods study benchmarked molecular-identifier clustering-based TCR repertoire sequencing (MIDCIRS) and TCR RNA copy counting, using CD8 T cells to do so. Broader findings and caveats from the paper: Modeling gave about three recovered TCR RNA copies per cell versus 8 to 10 by digital PCR, implying approximately 32% capture efficiency. Even against a background of roughly 1 million naive CD8 T cells, spiked-in Jurkat TCR RNA amounting to a single cell's worth was reported to be detectable. In CMV-specific effector cells, clones with more than 20 RNA copies accounted for over 99% of molecules, whereas in naive cells such clones accounted for under 1%. The sizes of highly expanded clones could end up underestimated when identical TCR molecules share a barcode. Without barcode sub-clustering, chimeric consensus sequences inflated TCR diversity; chimeras reached as high as 47%. The naive libraries included spiked-in Jurkat TCR RNA (around 10 copies' worth), and this RNA is not part of the donor repertoire.

The V and J ends are trimmed by 6 bases and 2 bases, leaving 29 bases between them. Counted from cysteine to phenylalanine, this CDR3 has 19 amino acids. Only CDR3 DNA remains: 57 bases, in frame from the first base. The germline V gene sets CDR1 to SNHLY and CDR2 to FYNNEI. Naive CD8 T cell libraries were made from around 20,000 to 1,000,000 sorted cells using 10%, 30% or 50% of purified RNA. Naive CD8 T cells, defined as CD8+CD4-CCR7+CD45RA+, were FACS-sorted into RLT Plus buffer on a BD FACSAria II. To test detection sensitivity, Jurkat RNA equal to about nine TCR copies was added to samples of about 17,000-1,100,000 naive CD8 T cells. Enrichment of CD8 T cells was done with RosetteSep CD8+ T Cell Enrichment Cocktail plus Ficoll-Paque, and ACK red cell lysis came afterward. The library was prepared using PCR. The reads were generated on an Illumina HiSeq 4000. Bulk TCR libraries were prepared as previously described, using TCR primers listed in Table S5. Total RNA was purified with the Qiagen AllPrep DNA/RNA kit. Reads from multiple sequencing runs of the same library were pooled before analysis. The authors' pipeline ran thus. Only reads with exact TCR constant sequence were kept, trimmed to 150 nt, and grouped by their 12-nt molecular barcodes. Reads within each barcode group were sub-clustered using a 15% Levenshtein threshold, and quality-weighted consensus sequences were constructed for each RNA molecule. Non-functional sequences were filtered out, along with any lower-count sequence sitting one edit away from another sequence. On the basis of fitting two negative binomial distributions, barcode sub-clusters with fewer than 20% of the maximum read count were discarded. TCRdb reanalyzed the raw reads on its own, using fastp at Q25 for trimming and MiXCR for clone calling, and kept in-frame beta chains. A single entry per CDR3 protein holds the most common genes and DNA from its merged rows. TCRdb's processing, not the authors' own work, is the source of the V and J calls. The table for this sample lists about 640,000 distinct CDR3 sequences; about 20% of them were counted only once. The ten biggest clones cover around 0.86% of the sample.

Worth noting for this clonotype: What antigen it recognizes has not been identified. No base quality information exists; no much larger clone differs at one position.

Sequencing was performed on naive CD8+ T cells from blood, with Jurkat cell RNA spiked in. Per the publication, the cell subset or site label means: FACS-sorted CD8+CD4-CCR7+CD45RA+ naive T cells. The chain uses TRBV2 and TRBJ2-7, with TRBD1 as a weak D call on 6 bases. The origin of this receptor is a human donor in good health. Some libraries in this study had Jurkat cell RNA spiked in. The CDR3 protein is CASREYTGQGIVKAYEQYF. The sequenced DNA: TGTGCCAGCAGGGAGTACACGGGACAAGGGATCGTTAAGGCCTACGAGCAGTACTTC.